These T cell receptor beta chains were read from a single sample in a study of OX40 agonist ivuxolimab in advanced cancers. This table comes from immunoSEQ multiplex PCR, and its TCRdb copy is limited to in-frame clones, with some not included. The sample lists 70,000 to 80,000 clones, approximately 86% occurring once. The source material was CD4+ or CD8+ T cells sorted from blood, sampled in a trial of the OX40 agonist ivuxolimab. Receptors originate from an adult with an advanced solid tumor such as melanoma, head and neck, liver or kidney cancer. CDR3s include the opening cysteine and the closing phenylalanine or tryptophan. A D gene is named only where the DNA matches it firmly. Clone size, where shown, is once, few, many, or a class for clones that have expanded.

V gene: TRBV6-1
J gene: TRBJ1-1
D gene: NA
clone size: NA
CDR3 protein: CASLPLTYTEAFF
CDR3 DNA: TGTGCCAGCCTTCCTCTTACTTACACTGAAGCTTTCTTT

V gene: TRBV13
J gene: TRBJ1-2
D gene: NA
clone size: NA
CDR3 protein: CASSPRSGATNYGYTF
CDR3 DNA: TGTGCCAGCAGCCCCCGGTCTGGAGCAACAAACTATGGCTACACCTTC

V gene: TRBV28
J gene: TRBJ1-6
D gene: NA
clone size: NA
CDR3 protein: CASSPGTLLNSPLHF
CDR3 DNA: TGTGCCAGCAGTCCCGGGACCCTCCTTAATTCACCCCTCCACTTT

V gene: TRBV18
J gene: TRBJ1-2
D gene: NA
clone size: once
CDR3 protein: CASSQSGDENYGYTF
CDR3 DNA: TGTGCCAGCTCACAATCGGGAGATGAAAACTATGGCTACACCTTC

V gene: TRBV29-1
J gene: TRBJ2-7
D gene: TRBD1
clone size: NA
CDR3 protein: CSCGGQGALYEQYF
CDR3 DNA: TGCAGCTGCGGAGGACAGGGGGCTTTGTACGAGCAGTACTTC

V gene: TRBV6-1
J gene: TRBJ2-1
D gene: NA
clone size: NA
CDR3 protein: CASSEDGRLHEQFF
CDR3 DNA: TGTGCCAGCAGTGAAGACGGGCGGTTGCATGAGCAGTTCTTC

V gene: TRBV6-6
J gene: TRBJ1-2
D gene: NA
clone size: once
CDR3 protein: CASRDTGSYGYTF
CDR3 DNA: TGTGCCAGCAGAGACACAGGGAGCTATGGCTACACCTTC

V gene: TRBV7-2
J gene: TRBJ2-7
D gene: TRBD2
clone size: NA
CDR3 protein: CASRRLAGGHEQYF
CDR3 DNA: TGTGCCAGCAGACGACTAGCGGGAGGACATGAGCAGTACTTC

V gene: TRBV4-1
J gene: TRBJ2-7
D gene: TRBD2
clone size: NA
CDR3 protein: CASSQDRSGIYEQYF
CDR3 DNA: TGCGCCAGCAGCCAAGATCGTAGCGGGATCTACGAGCAGTACTTC

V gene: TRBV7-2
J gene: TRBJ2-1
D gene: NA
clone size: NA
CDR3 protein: CASSRRDNEQFF
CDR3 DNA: TGTGCCAGCAGCCGGCGGGACAATGAGCAGTTCTTC

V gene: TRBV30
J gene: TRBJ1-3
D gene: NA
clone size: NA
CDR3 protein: CAWSVSGDTIYF
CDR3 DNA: TGTGCCTGGAGTGTGTCAGGGGACACCATATATTTT

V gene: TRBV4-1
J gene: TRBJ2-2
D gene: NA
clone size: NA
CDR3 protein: CASSPPAGTGELFF
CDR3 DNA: TGCGCCAGCAGCCCCCCCGCGGGCACCGGGGAGCTGTTTTTT

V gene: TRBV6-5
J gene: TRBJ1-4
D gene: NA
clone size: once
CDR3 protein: CASSSTGTDNEKLFF
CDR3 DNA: TGTGCCAGCAGTTCCACCGGGACGGACAATGAAAAACTGTTTTTT

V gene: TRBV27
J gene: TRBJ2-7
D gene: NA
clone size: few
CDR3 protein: CASRDYSAYEQYF
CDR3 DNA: TGTGCCAGCCGCGACTATTCCGCCTACGAGCAGTACTTC

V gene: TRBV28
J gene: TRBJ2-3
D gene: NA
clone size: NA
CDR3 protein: CASTRARDTQYF
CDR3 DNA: TGTGCCAGCACCCGGGCGCGGGATACGCAGTATTTT

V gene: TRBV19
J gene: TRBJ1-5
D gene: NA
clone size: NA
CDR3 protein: CASMSQGYQPQHF
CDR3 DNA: TGTGCCAGTATGTCCCAGGGCTATCAGCCCCAGCATTTT

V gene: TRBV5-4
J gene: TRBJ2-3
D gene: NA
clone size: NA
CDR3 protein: CASSLELLSDTQYF
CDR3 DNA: TGTGCCAGCAGCTTGGAGCTCCTCTCAGATACGCAGTATTTT

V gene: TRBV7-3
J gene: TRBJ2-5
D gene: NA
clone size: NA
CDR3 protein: CASSLTGGETQYF
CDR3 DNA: TGTGCCAGCAGCTTAACAGGAGGAGAGACCCAGTACTTC

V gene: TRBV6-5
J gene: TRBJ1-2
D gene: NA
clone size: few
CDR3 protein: CASSYSVDNWNGYTF
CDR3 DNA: TGTGCCAGCAGTTACTCAGTCGACAATTGGAATGGCTACACCTTC

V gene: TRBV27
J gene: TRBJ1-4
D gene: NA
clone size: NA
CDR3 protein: CASRGNGATNEKLFF
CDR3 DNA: TGTGCCAGCAGGGGTAACGGGGCAACTAATGAAAAACTGTTTTTT

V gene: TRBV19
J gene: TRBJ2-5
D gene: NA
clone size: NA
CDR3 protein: CASSIGSDGETQYF
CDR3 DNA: TGTGCCAGTAGTATAGGTAGCGACGGAGAGACCCAGTACTTC

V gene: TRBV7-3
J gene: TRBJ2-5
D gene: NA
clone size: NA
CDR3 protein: CASSLDRQETQYF
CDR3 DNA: TGTGCCAGCAGCTTAGACAGGCAAGAGACCCAGTACTTC

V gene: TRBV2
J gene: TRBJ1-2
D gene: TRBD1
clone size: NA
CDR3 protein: CASRGGQGHYGYTF
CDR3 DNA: TGTGCCAGCAGGGGAGGACAGGGTCACTATGGCTACACCTTC

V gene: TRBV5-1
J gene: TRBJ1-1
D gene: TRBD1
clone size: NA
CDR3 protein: CASSRDRGANTEAFF
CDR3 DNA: TGCGCCAGCAGCAGGGACAGGGGAGCGAACACTGAAGCTTTCTTT

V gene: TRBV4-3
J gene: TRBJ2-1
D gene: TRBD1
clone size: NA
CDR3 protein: CASSPMIGGQGGYNEQFF
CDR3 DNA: TGCGCCAGCAGCCCCATGATAGGAGGACAGGGGGGCTACAATGAGCAGTTCTTC

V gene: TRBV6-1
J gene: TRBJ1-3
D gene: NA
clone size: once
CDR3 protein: CAAKSSGNTIYF
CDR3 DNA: TGTGCAGCTAAGAGCTCTGGAAACACCATATATTTT

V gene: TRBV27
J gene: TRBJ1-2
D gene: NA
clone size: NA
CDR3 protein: CASSLSWQNGYTF
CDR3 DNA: TGTGCCAGCAGTTTATCCTGGCAGAATGGCTACACCTTC

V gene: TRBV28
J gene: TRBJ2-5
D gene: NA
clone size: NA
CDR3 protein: CASSPGPSRETQYF
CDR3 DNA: TGTGCCAGCAGCCCCGGGCCCTCACGGGAGACCCAGTACTTC

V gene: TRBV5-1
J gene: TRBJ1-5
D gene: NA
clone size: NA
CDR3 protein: CASSLEAGGPQHF
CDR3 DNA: TGCGCCAGCAGCTTGGAAGCGGGTGGGCCCCAGCATTTT

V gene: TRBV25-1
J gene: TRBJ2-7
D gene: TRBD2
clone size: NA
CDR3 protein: CASSASGSWYEQYF
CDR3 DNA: TGTGCCAGTTCAGCTAGCGGGAGCTGGTACGAGCAGTACTTC

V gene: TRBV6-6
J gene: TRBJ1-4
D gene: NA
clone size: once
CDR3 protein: CASRRGNEKLFF
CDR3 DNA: TGTGCCAGCAGGCGGGGCAATGAAAAACTGTTTTTT

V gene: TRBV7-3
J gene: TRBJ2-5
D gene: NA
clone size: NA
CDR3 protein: CASSFGGEETQYF
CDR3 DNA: TGTGCCAGCAGCTTTGGGGGAGAAGAGACCCAGTACTTC

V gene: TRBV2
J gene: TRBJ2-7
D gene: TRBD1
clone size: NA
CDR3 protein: CASSTPGQTYEQYF
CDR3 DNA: TGTGCCAGCAGCACCCCGGGACAGACCTACGAGCAGTACTTC

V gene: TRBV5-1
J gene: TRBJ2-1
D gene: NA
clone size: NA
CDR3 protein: CASRVSGSYNEQFF
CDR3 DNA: TGCGCCAGCAGAGTTTCCGGATCCTACAATGAGCAGTTCTTC

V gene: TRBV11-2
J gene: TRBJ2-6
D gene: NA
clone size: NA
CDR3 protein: CASSTPGAGANVLTF
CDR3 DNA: TGTGCCAGCAGCACTCCAGGGGCTGGGGCCAACGTCCTGACTTTC

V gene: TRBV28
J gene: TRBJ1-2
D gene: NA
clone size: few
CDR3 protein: CASSLLWTESLFYGYTF
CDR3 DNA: TGTGCCAGCAGTTTGCTTTGGACAGAATCTTTATTCTATGGCTACACCTTC